A single sample gave rise to the 13 T cell receptor beta chains below, sequenced in a study of blood T cell repertoires in COVID-19. Method: immunoSEQ multiplex PCR; TCRdb's copy keeps in-frame clones and lacks some. The sample records about 230,000 clones, about four fifths being singletons. Sequencing was performed on peripheral blood. These receptors all come from a middle-aged man with active or convalescent COVID-19.

The gene calls are TRBV10-3 and TRBJ2-1; 11 positions agree with TRBD1. The trim removed 3 bases at V and 8 bases at J, leaving 3 bases unmatched. Germline V lookup: CDR1 ENHRY, CDR2 SYGVKD. CDR3 size: 14 residues. The CDR3 DNA reads as TGTGCCATCAGTGACGGACAGGGGGCCGATGAGCAGTTCTTC. Translation: CAISDGQGADEQFF.

The chain combines TRBV18 with TRBJ1-6; D is undetermined. Trimming removed 3 bases from V and 0 bases from J, with 6 bases in between. This CDR3 has 15 amino acids. Germline-derived CDR1 and CDR2 are KGHSH and LQKENI. The DNA of the CDR3 is TGTGCCAGCTCACCGCAGGACTCCTATAATTCACCCCTCCACTTT. It specifies CASSPQDSYNSPLHF.

This chain connects TRBV4-2 to TRBJ1-2; 7 nucleotides match TRBD1. CDR1 and CDR2 from the germline V gene are LGHNA and YNFKEQ. V dropped 1 base and J dropped 8; count of bases not matched to a gene: 7. This CDR3 is 14 amino acids long. In DNA, the CDR3 is TGTGCCAGCAGCCAAGGACAGGGAGGCGACGGCTACACCTTC. Translating it yields CASSQGQGGDGYTF.

The V call is TRBV11-2, the J call TRBJ2-7; D not certain. Germline loops: CDR1 SGHAT, CDR2 FQNNGV. Trimming stripped 2 bases from V and 0 bases from J, with 8 bases between. There are 14 residues in the CDR3. The CDR3 here is CASSLFPGSYEQYF. CDR3 DNA sequence: TGTGCCAGCAGCTTATTTCCGGGCTCCTACGAGCAGTACTTC.

This sequence joins TRBV5-4 and TRBJ2-2, with 9 nucleotides matching TRBD1. J gave up 3 bases and V 4 bases, and 4 bases lay outside the gene matches. The CDR3 is 15 residues long. CDR1 is SGHNT and CDR2 is YYREEE in the germline V gene (reference sequence). Written as DNA, the CDR3 is TGTGCCAGCAGCGGGACAGGGAGTTACACCGGGGAGCTGTTTTTT. This sequence encodes CASSGTGSYTGELFF.

The J gene is TRBJ1-1, the V gene TRBV7-8; no reliable D call. The CDR3 is 14 amino acids. Germline V gene data show CDR1 as SGHVS and CDR2 as FQNEAQ. V was cut by 5 bases and J by 8 bases, with 18 bases left in between. The CDR3 coding sequence is TGTGCCAGCAGCAAAGGTCAGGCGCCCGTGGAAGCTTTCTTT. Translated: CASSKGQAPVEAFF.

V and J are TRBV21-1 and TRBJ1-1. TRBV21-1 is labeled a pseudogene. This CDR3 comprises 16 residues. CDR3 residues: CASSKIRGRELEKAFF. For the CDR3, the DNA is TGTGCCAGCAGCAAAATTCGGGGGAGGGAGTTGGAGAAAGCTTTCTTT.

This clone was recorded only once. This chain connects TRBV30 to TRBJ1-6, with D perhaps matching TRBD1 (6 bases). V was shortened by 3 bases and J by 7 bases, with 16 bases between the two germline ends. Germline-derived CDR1 and CDR2 are GTSNPN and SVGIG (reference sequence). The CDR3 is 15 residues long. The CDR3 DNA is TGTGCCTGGAGCCGGGACAACCAACTAAATTCACCCCTCCACTTT. Translated, it gives CAWSRDNQLNSPLHF.

The V and J genes are TRBV27 and TRBJ1-2; possibly TRBD1 for D (6 bases). CDR3 size: 13 residues. With 5 bases removed from V and 4 bases from J, the gap between germline ends came to 11 bases. Germline values: CDR1 MNHEY, CDR2 SMNVEV (reference sequence). The CDR3 protein is CASSTGTLYGYTF. CDR3 DNA sequence: TGTGCCAGCAGTACCGGGACACTCTATGGCTACACCTTC.

The table lists this clone with a count of one. The chain is built from TRBV3-1 (or the pseudogene TRBV3-2) and TRBJ2-7; 8 bases align to TRBD2. CDR1 is LGHDT, CDR2 YNNKEL, per germline (reference sequence). Unmatched junction bases numbered 4, after V lost 3 bases and J lost 0 bases. The CDR3 covers 15 residues. CDR3 loop: CASSHRGGISYEQYF. The CDR3 nucleotides read TGTGCCAGCAGCCACCGCGGGGGGATCTCCTACGAGCAGTACTTC.

V gene TRBV29-1 combines with J gene TRBJ2-7, with D possibly being TRBD1 (5 bases). This CDR3 has 12 residues. Germline CDR1 is SQVTM and CDR2 is ANQGSEA. Trimming took 5 bases from V and 2 from J, leaving 10 bases between them. The CDR3 loop reads CSVPAGTYEQYF. CDR3 bases: TGCAGCGTTCCAGCAGGGACCTACGAGCAGTACTTC.

J is TRBJ2-3 and V is TRBV6-2 or TRBV6-3; D gene uncertain. Germline V CDR1 and CDR2: MNHEY, SVGEGT. V lost 2 bases, J lost 0 bases, and 9 bases lay in between. The CDR3 extends over 15 amino acids. The CDR3 sequence: CASSYGQFSTDTQYF. CDR3 nucleotides: TGTGCCAGCAGTTACGGGCAGTTTAGCACAGATACGCAGTATTTT.

The genes are TRBV6-5 and TRBJ1-6, with 9 bases matching TRBD1. The J segment lost 6 bases and the V segment lost 7 bases, leaving 4 bases of the junction unmatched. The V gene's germline CDR1 is MNHEY and CDR2 SVGAGI. This CDR3 spans 14 amino acids. The CDR3 DNA reads TGTGCCAGCAAAAGACAGGGGGGTAATTCACCCCTCCACTTT. This translates into CASKRQGGNSPLHF.